The sequence of this T cell receptor (beta chain) was determined in a study of blood T cell repertoires in COVID-19. On the study more broadly: From the United States, Italy and Spain came samples of acute and convalescent COVID-19.

Germline V CDR1 and CDR2: SGHNT, YYREEE (reference sequence). This CDR3 is 14 amino acids long. V gave up 3 bases and J gave up 3 bases, with 12 bases separating them. Authors' processing steps: The assay estimated nucleated cells by amplifying reference gene primers. Assay: immunoSEQ multiplex PCR; the TCRdb copy retains only in-frame clones and omits some. V, J and clone size are taken as reported in that table, and D and trimming were inferred from the DNA itself. The sample lists about 320,000 clones; around 86% were seen once. This sequence joins TRBV5-4 and TRBJ2-5; tentatively, D is TRBD1 (6 bases). This receptor was identified in a woman aged 45 to 65 with acute or convalescent COVID-19. Sequenced sample: peripheral blood. The CDR3, as DNA: TGTGCCAGCAGCTCCCCTCGACAGGAAGAGACCCAGTACTTC. This codes for CASSSPRQEETQYF.